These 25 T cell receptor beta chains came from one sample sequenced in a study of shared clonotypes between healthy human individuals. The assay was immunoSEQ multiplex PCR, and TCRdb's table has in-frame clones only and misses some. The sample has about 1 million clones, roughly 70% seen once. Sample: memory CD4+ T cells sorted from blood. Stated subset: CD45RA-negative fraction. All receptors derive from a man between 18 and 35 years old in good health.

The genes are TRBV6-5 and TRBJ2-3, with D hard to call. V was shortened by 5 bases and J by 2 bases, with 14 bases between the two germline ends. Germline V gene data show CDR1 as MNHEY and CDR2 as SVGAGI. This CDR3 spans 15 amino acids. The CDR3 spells CASSPSGFYTDTQYF. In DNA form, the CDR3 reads TGTGCCAGCAGTCCCTCGGGCTTCTACACAGATACGCAGTATTTT.

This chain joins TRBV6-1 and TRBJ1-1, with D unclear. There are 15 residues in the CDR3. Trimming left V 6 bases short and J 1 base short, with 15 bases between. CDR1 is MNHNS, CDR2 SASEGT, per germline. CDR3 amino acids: CASRASLAGNTEAFF. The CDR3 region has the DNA TGTGCCAGCAGAGCATCGCTAGCTGGGAACACTGAAGCTTTCTTT.

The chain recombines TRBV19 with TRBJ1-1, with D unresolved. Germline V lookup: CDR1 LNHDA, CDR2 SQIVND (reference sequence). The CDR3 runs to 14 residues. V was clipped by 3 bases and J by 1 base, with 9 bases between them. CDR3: CASSIKVTNTEAFF. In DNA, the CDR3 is TGTGCCAGTAGTATTAAGGTCACGAACACTGAAGCTTTCTTT.

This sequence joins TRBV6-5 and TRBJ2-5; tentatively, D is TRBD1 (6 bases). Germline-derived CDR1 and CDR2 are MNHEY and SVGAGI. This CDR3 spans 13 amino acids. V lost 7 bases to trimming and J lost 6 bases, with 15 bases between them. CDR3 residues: CASKGEGLKTQYF. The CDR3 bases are TGTGCCAGCAAGGGGGAAGGGTTGAAGACCCAGTACTTC.

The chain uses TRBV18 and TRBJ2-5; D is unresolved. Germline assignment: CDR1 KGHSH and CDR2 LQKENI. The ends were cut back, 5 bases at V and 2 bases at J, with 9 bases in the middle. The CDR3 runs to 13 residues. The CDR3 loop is CASSGDLQETQYF. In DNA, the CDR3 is TGTGCCAGCTCAGGGGATTTGCAAGAGACCCAGTACTTC.

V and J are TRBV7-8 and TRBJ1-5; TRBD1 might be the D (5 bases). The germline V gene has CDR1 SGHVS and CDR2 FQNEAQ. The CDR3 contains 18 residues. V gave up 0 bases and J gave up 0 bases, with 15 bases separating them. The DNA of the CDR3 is TGTGCCAGCAGCTTAGCGGGCCAGGGAATCAATAGCAATCAGCCCCAGCATTTT. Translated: CASSLAGQGINSNQPQHF.

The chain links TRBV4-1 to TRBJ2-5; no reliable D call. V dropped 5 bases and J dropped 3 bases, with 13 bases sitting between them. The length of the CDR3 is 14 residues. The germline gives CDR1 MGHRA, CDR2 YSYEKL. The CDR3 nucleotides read TGCGCCAGCAGCTTCGGACGGCAAGAAGAGACCCAGTACTTC. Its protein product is CASSFGRQEETQYF.

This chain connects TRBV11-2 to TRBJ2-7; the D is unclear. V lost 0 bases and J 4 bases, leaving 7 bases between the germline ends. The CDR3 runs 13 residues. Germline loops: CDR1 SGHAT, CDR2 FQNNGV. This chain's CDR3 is CASSLDGFYEQYF. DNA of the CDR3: TGTGCCAGCAGCTTAGACGGATTTTACGAGCAGTACTTC.

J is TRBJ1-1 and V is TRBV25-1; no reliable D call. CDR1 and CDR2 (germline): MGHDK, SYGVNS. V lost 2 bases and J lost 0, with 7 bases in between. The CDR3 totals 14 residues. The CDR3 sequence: CASSERDMNTEAFF. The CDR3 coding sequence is TGTGCCAGCAGTGAAAGAGACATGAACACTGAAGCTTTCTTT. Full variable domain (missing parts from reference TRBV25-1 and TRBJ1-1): EADIYQTPRYLVIGTGKKITLECSQTMGHDKMYWYQQDPGMELHLIHYSYGVNSTEKGDLSSESTVSRIRTEHFPLTLESARPSHTSQYLCASSERDMNTEAFFGQGTRLTVV.

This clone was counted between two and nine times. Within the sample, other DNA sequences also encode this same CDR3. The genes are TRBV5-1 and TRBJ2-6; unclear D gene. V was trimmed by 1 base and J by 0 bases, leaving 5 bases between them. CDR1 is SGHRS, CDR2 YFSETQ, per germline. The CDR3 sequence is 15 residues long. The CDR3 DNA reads TGCGCCAGCAGCTTGACGGTCTCTGGGGCCAACGTCCTGACTTTC. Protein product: CASSLTVSGANVLTF.

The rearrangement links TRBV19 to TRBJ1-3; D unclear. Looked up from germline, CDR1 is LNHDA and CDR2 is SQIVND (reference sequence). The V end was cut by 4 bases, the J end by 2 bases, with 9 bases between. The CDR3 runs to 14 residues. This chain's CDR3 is CASSRGEPGNTIYF. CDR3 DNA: TGTGCCAGTAGTAGAGGTGAACCTGGAAACACCATATATTTT.

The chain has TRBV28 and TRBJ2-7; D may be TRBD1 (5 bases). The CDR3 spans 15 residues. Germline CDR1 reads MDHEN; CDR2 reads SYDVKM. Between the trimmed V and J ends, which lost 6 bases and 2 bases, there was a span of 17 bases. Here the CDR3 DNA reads TGTGCCAGCAGCTGGGGAATAACAGGACCCTACGAGCAGTACTTC. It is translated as CASSWGITGPYEQYF.

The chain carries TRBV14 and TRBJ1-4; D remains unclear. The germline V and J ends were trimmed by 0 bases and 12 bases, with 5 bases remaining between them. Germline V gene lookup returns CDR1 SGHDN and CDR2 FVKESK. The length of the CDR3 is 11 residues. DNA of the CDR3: TGTGCCAGCAGCCAAGAAAGGGAACTGTTTTTT. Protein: CASSQERELFF.

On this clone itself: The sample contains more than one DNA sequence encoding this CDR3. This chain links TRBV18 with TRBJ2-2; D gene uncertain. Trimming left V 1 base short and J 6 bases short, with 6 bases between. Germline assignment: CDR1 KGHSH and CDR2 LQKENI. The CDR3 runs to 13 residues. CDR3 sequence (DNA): TGTGCCAGCTCACCACGGACGGCCGGGGAGCTGTTTTTT. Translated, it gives CASSPRTAGELFF.

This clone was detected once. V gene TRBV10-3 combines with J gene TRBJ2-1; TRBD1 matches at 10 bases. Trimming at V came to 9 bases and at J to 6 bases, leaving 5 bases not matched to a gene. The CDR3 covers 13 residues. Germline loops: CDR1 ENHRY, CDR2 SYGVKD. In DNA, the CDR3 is TGTGCCATTCGGACAGGGGGTTCCAATGAGCAGTTCTTC. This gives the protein CAIRTGGSNEQFF.

CDR3 in DNA: TGCAGCGCCCGACCGGATTTCGACGACGAGCAGTACTTC. Its protein is CSARPDFDDEQYF. This chain joins TRBV29-1 and TRBJ2-7; D remains unclear. V was clipped by 7 bases and J by 5 bases, with 18 bases between them. Looked up from germline, CDR1 is SQVTM and CDR2 is ANQGSEA. CDR3 length: 13 amino acids.

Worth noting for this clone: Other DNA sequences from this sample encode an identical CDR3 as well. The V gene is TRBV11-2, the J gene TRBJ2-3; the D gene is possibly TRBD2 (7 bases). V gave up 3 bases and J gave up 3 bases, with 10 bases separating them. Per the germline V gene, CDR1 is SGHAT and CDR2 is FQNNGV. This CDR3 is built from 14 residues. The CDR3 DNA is TGTGCCAGCAGCTTTAAGGGGGGGACAGATACGCAGTATTTT. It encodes CASSFKGGTDTQYF.

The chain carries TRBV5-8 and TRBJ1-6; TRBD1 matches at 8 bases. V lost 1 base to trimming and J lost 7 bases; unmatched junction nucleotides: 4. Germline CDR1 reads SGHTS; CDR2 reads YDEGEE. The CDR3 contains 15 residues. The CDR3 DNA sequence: TGTGCCAGCAGCTTGTGGCAGGGGGCCAATTCACCCCTCCACTTT. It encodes CASSLWQGANSPLHF.

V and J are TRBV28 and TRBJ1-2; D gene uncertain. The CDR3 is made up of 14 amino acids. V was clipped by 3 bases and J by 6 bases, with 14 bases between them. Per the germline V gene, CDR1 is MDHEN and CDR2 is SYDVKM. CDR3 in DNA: TGTGCCAGCAGTTTTGGGTCGGGAAAAGATGGCTACACCTTC. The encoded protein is CASSFGSGKDGYTF.

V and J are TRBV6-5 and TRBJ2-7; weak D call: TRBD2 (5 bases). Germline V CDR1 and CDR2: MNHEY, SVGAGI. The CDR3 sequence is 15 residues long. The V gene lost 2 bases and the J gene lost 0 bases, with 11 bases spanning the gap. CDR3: CASSYREGSSYEQYF. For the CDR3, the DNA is TGTGCCAGCAGTTACCGGGAAGGGAGCTCCTACGAGCAGTACTTC.

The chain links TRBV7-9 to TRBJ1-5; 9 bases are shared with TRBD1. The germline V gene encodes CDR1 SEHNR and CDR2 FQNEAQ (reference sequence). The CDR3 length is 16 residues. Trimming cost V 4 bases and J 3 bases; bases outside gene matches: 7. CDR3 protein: CASSYGTGRANQPQHF. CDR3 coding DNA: TGTGCCAGCAGCTACGGGACAGGGAGGGCCAATCAGCCCCAGCATTTT.

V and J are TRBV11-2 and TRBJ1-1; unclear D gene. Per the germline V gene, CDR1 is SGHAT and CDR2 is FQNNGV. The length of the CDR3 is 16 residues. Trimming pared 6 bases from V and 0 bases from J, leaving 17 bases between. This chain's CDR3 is CASSPILGAVNTEAFF. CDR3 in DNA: TGTGCCAGCAGTCCAATTTTAGGCGCGGTGAACACTGAAGCTTTCTTT.

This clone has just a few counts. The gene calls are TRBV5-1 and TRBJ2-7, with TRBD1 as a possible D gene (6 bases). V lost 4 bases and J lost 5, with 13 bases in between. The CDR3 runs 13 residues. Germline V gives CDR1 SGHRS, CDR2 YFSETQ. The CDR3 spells CASSEQGFDEQYF. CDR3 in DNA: TGCGCCAGCAGCGAACAGGGATTCGACGAGCAGTACTTC.

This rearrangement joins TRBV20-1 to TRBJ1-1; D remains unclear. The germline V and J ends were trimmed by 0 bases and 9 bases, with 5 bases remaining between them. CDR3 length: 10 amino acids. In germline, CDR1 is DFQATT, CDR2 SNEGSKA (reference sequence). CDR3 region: CSAREPKAFF. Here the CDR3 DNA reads TGCAGTGCTAGAGAACCAAAAGCTTTCTTT.

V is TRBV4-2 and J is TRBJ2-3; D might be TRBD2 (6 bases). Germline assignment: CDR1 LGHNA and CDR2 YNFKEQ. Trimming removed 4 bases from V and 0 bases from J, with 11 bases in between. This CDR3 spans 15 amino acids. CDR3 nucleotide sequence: TGTGCCAGCAGCCGGGGGGTGTTTAGCACAGATACGCAGTATTTT. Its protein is CASSRGVFSTDTQYF.